Listed here is a single TCR beta chain. Its cognate antigen is unknown. Reverse transcription of roughly 0.5 to 1 ug RNA used random hexamers. TCRdb re-called the immunoSEQ multiplex PCR reads through MiXCR, storing one row per CDR3 protein. This table has about 300,000 distinct CDR3 sequences, around 89% appearing once. The data stem from a study of CD8 T cells in Susac syndrome. Whole-study results and caveats: As the study acknowledged, the number of individuals in its TCR sequencing and HLA analysis was relatively small.

Germline V gene sequence: CDR1 SGDLS, CDR2 YYNGEE. V lost 4 bases to trimming and J lost 4 bases, with 15 bases between them. The length of the CDR3 is 14 residues. V gene TRBV9 combines with J gene TRBJ2-7, with D maybe TRBD2 (5 bases). The sequence was obtained from a human donor with multiple sclerosis. The sequencing input was CD8+ T cells from PBMCs. CDR3 nucleotides: TGTGCCAGCAGCCCCCAGGACGGAGGATACGAGCAGTACTTC. As protein: CASSPQDGGYEQYF.